These T cell receptor beta chains were read from a single sample in a study of immune evolution from preneoplasia to lung adenocarcinoma. The repertoire was sequenced with immunoSEQ multiplex PCR; TCRdb's copy has only in-frame clones and lacks some. The sample records about 5,700 clones, 70% to 80% being singletons. Sequenced: FFPE adjacent normal lung tissue. Every receptor here comes from a person aged 70 to 79 with lung adenocarcinoma. The CDR3 runs from the conserved cysteine through the conserved F or W. Each record gives: J gene, V gene, D gene, clone size, CDR3 protein, CDR3 DNA. The D gene is left open where the match is weak. The size entry is marked missing in some rows and otherwise reads once, few, many or a size class.

TRBJ2-3,TRBV29-1,TRBD2,NA,CSVAGLAGATDTQYF,TGCAGCGTTGCAGGACTAGCGGGGGCCACAGATACGCAGTATTTT
TRBJ1-1,TRBV25-1,TRBD1,few,CASTEDRVATEAFF,TGTGCCAGCACCGAAGACAGGGTGGCCACTGAAGCTTTCTTT
TRBJ2-1,TRBV4-3,TRBD2,NA,CASSLVGQRENEQFF,TGCGCCAGCAGCTTAGTGGGCCAGCGGGAGAATGAGCAGTTCTTC
TRBJ1-2,TRBV7-9,TRBD1,NA,CASSQQQGASFGGYTF,TGTGCCAGCAGCCAACAACAGGGGGCATCATTCGGGGGCTACACCTTC
TRBJ1-2,TRBV28,TRBD1,NA,CASSSTYRGRANYGYTF,TGTGCCAGCAGTTCAACCTACAGGGGGCGGGCGAACTATGGCTACACCTTC
TRBJ1-5,TRBV5-1,NA,NA,CASSLGGPNQPQHF,TGCGCCAGCAGCTTGGGGGGACCTAATCAGCCCCAGCATTTT
TRBJ2-1,TRBV7-8,TRBD2,NA,CASSLREGLYNEQFF,TGTGCCAGCTCGTTGCGGGAGGGCTTGTACAATGAGCAGTTCTTC
TRBJ2-1,TRBV29-1,TRBD1,once,CSVGQGLYNEQFF,TGCAGCGTTGGACAGGGCCTCTACAATGAGCAGTTCTTC
TRBJ2-1,TRBV5-1,TRBD1,few,CASSLQGDNEQFF,TGCGCCAGCAGCTTGCAGGGGGACAATGAGCAGTTCTTC
TRBJ2-3,TRBV6-1,NA,NA,CGSSGPWLGTQYF,TGTGGGAGCAGTGGACCCTGGCTGGGTACGCAGTATTTT
TRBJ2-5,TRBV5-4,NA,NA,CASTTGTEGWETQYF,TGTGCCAGCACAACAGGGACGGAGGGATGGGAGACCCAGTACTTC
TRBJ1-1,TRBV5-6,NA,few,CASSLTRAEAFF,TGTGCCAGCAGCTTGACCAGAGCTGAAGCTTTCTTT
TRBJ1-1,TRBV7-2,NA,NA,CASSPSGSQAFF,TGTGCCAGCAGCCCTTCTGGGTCACAAGCTTTCTTT
TRBJ2-5,TRBV4-2,NA,medium-sized,CASSQVSGRGGETQYF,TGTGCCAGCAGCCAAGTTAGTGGGAGAGGGGGAGAGACCCAGTACTTC
TRBJ2-1,TRBV7-9,NA,NA,CASSLGSDEQFF,TGTGCCAGCAGCTTAGGTAGTGATGAGCAGTTCTTC